A selection of T cell receptor beta chains follows, all from one sample in a study of beta chain features in type 1 diabetes. The table came from immunoSEQ multiplex PCR; TCRdb's copy has only in-frame clones and leaves some out. The sample holds 250,000 to 400,000 clones; around 15% are singletons and the top ten take about 6.7%. Sequenced material: central memory CD4+ T cells from blood. These receptors originate from a man aged 25-45 years in good health. The CDR3 runs from the conserved cysteine through the conserved F or W. Each record gives: CDR3 DNA, CDR3 protein, J gene, D gene, clone size, V gene. A D gene is named only where the DNA matches it firmly. Size values are once, few and many counts, or a class for expanded clones, and some rows have none.

TGTGCCAGCAACGCACAAGCGGGCTATGGCTACACCTTC CASNAQAGYGYTF TRBJ1-2 . few TRBV6-1
TGCGCCAGCAGCTTGGCCTTAGGGCGGGAGCCATTCAATGAGCAGTTCTTC CASSLALGREPFNEQFF TRBJ2-1 TRBD2 . TRBV5-1
TGTGCCAGCAGCCACAGTGGCGGTTATGGCTACACCTTC CASSHSGGYGYTF TRBJ1-2 . . TRBV5-4
TGTGCCAGCAGCCCCATTGTGGGGACAGGGAATTACGAGCAGTACTTC CASSPIVGTGNYEQYF TRBJ2-7 TRBD1 . TRBV9
TGTGCCAGCGGCACCCACAATGAGCAGTTCTTC CASGTHNEQFF TRBJ2-1 . . TRBV7-8
TGTGCCAGCAGCCCCGGACTAAGAGAGACCCAGTACTTC CASSPGLRETQYF TRBJ2-5 . few TRBV11-2
TGTGCCAGCAGTGAGGGGGATCAGCCCCAGCATTTT CASSEGDQPQHF TRBJ1-5 . few TRBV2
TGTGCCAGCAGTTCCAGGGGTCGGGCTGAAGCTTTCTTT CASSSRGRAEAFF TRBJ1-1 . . TRBV6-5
TGTGCCTGTAAATTGGGACATGTGACGAACACCATATATTTT CACKLGHVTNTIYF TRBJ1-3 . few TRBV30
TGTGCCAGCAGCTTGGAGAGCGGTTCGGCAGATACGCAGTATTTT CASSLESGSADTQYF TRBJ2-3 . . TRBV5-5
TGTGCCAGCAGCTATAGCGGGAGAGTAGCAGATACGCAGTATTTT CASSYSGRVADTQYF TRBJ2-3 TRBD2 . TRBV5-6
TGTGCCAGCAGTTCCCTGACAGAGACCCAGTACTTC CASSSLTETQYF TRBJ2-5 . . TRBV28
TGTGCCAGCAGCTTAGATCTGGCGGGAGTCAGAGGTGAGCAGTTCTTC CASSLDLAGVRGEQFF TRBJ2-1 TRBD2 . TRBV11-2
TGTGCCACCAGCAAGTCTCTGGCGGGTGAGCGGAACGAGCAGTACTTC CATSKSLAGERNEQYF TRBJ2-7 . . TRBV15
TGTGCAAGTGAGCGGGGGGGGTTTGAGACCCAGTACTTC CASERGGFETQYF TRBJ2-5 TRBD2 . TRBV7-8
TGTGCCAGCAGCTTCGGACAGGGGGGCAATGAGCAGTTCTTC CASSFGQGGNEQFF TRBJ2-1 TRBD1 few TRBV7-2
TGTGCCAGCAGAAAATACGGGACGGATACGCAGTATTTT CASRKYGTDTQYF TRBJ2-3 . few TRBV6-1
TGTGCCAGCGGCACTTTTATAAGCTATGGCTACACCTTC CASGTFISYGYTF TRBJ1-2 . . TRBV7-2
TGTGCCAGCAGTTACGGCGGGGGGGCGATTGAGCAGTTCTTC CASSYGGGAIEQFF TRBJ2-1 TRBD2 . TRBV6-6
TGTGCCAGCAGCGTAACGGGACAGGGAGTTGGCTACACCTTC CASSVTGQGVGYTF TRBJ1-2 TRBD1 few TRBV9
TGCGCCAGCAGCTTCACAATGAGCGACGAGCAGTACTTC CASSFTMSDEQYF TRBJ2-7 . few TRBV5-1
TGTGCCAGCAGCTTAGCCGAGGGACTAGCGGGAGAAGCAGATACGCAGTATTTT CASSLAEGLAGEADTQYF TRBJ2-3 TRBD2 few TRBV7-2